This TCR beta chain was identified in a study of early T cells in non-severe SARS-CoV-2 infection. Study-wide points: Matching results from VDJdb favored anti-spike CD8 responses, leaving private and CD4 specificities undetected.

From germline, CDR1 is MGHRA and CDR2 YSYEKL. The CDR3 has 15 residues. The V and J ends lost 4 bases and 5 bases, in that order; junction bases with no gene match: 6. The TCR library protocol was used to attach unique molecular identifiers. These identifiers were attached to individual cDNA molecules. From the 5' RACE reads, TCRdb called clonotypes with MiXCR, one entry per CDR3 protein. Of roughly 53,000 distinct CDR3 sequences in the sample, approximately 10% were seen once. A few counts support this clonotype. What it binds is not known. The genes are TRBV4-1 and TRBJ2-2, with 8 bases identical to TRBD1. The TCR originated in an adult who was a healthcare worker with PCR-confirmed SARS-CoV-2 infection or an uninfected control (not recorded which). Specimen: whole blood. CDR3 loop: CASSPGQGVTGELFF. CDR3 sequence (DNA): TGCGCCAGCAGCCCCGGACAGGGTGTAACCGGGGAGCTGTTTTTT.